These 6 T cell receptor beta chains came from one sample sequenced in a study of blood T cell repertoires in COVID-19 (TCRdb year 2020). The library was made by the immunoSEQ multiplex PCR assay. Sourced from immuneACCESS, this table was stored by TCRdb with only in-frame sequences that have V and J called. A share of the clones is absent; for the studies checked, an unresolved V gene accounts for under half, and the remainder has no known explanation. This sample lists 150,000 to 200,000 clones; over 70% were detected once. The biggest ten clones account for 15% to 20% of the sample. The specimen was peripheral blood. The origin of the receptors is a man between 60 and 75 years old with active or convalescent COVID-19.

This clone occurred a few times. V usage is TRBV5-1 and J usage is TRBJ1-5; 7 bases fit TRBD1. Germline V gene sequence: CDR1 SGHRS, CDR2 YFSETQ. The CDR3 spans 14 residues. The trim removed 4 bases at V and 3 bases at J, leaving 4 bases unmatched. In DNA form, the CDR3 reads TGCGCCAGCAGCACCGGGACAGACAATCAGCCCCAGCATTTT. This translates into CASSTGTDNQPQHF.

This chain links TRBV9 with TRBJ2-7; D is unclear. The V gene's germline CDR1 is SGDLS and CDR2 YYNGEE. There are 12 residues in the CDR3. V was cut by 0 bases and J by 6 bases, with 7 bases left in between. The CDR3 DNA reads as TGTGCCAGCAGCGTAGACCATAGCGAGCAGTACTTC. Amino acid sequence: CASSVDHSEQYF.

This chain links TRBV7-2 with TRBJ1-5, with TRBD1 as a possible D gene (5 bases). V shed 5 bases and J shed 2 bases, with 13 bases lying between them. The CDR3 runs to 15 residues. CDR1 is SGHTA, CDR2 FQGNSA, per germline. The CDR3 loop is CASSRSGGGNQPQHF. As DNA, the CDR3 is TGTGCCAGCAGCCGCTCCGGGGGTGGCAATCAGCCCCAGCATTTT.

The CDR3: CASSQPGLGAWFF. CDR3 bases: TGCGCCAGCAGCCAACCGGGACTAGGGGCTTGGTTCTTC. This chain joins TRBV4-1 and TRBJ2-1; the match to TRBD2 covers 8 bases. The CDR3 totals 13 residues. Unmatched junction bases numbered 9, after V lost 2 bases and J lost 15 bases. Germline-derived CDR1 and CDR2 are MGHRA and YSYEKL.

The chain employs TRBV29-1 and TRBJ1-1, with D perhaps matching TRBD1 (5 bases). Germline CDR1 is SQVTM and CDR2 is ANQGSEA. The CDR3 length is 12 residues. Written as DNA, the CDR3 is TGCAGTGTCACAGGTCTCGACACTGAAGCTTTCTTT. This codes for CSVTGLDTEAFF. The variable domain in full, with the rest retrieved from reference TRBV29-1 and TRBJ1-1, is SAVISQKPSRDICQRGTSLTIQCQVDSQVTMMFWYRQQPGQSLTLIATANQGSEATYESGFVIDKFPISRPNLTFSTLTVSNMSPEDSSIYLCSVTGLDTEAFFGQGTRLTVV.

This clone appeared once. The V gene is TRBV7-8, the J gene TRBJ1-2, with 7 positions matching TRBD1. CDR3 length: 13 amino acids. With V trimmed by 5 bases and J by 8 bases, 8 bases remained unmatched. Germline CDR1 is SGHVS and CDR2 is FQNEAQ. In DNA form, the CDR3 reads TGTGCCAGCAGCGATGACAGGGTGGGCGGCTACACCTTC. Translation: CASSDDRVGGYTF.